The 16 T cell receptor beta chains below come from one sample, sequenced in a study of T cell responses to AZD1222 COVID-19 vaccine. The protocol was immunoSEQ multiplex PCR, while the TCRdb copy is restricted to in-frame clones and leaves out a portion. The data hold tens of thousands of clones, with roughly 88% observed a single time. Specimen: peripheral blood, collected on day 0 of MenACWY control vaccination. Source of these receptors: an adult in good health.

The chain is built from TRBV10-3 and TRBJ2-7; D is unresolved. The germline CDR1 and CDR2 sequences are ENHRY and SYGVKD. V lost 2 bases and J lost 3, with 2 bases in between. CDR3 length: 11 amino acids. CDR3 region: CAISEIYEQYF. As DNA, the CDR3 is TGTGCCATCAGTGAGATCTACGAGCAGTACTTC.

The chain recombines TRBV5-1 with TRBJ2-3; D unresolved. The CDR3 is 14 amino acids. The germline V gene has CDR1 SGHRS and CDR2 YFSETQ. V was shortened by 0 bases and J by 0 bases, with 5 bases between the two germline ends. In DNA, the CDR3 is TGCGCCAGCAGCTTGGAGTTTAGCACAGATACGCAGTATTTT. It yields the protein CASSLEFSTDTQYF.

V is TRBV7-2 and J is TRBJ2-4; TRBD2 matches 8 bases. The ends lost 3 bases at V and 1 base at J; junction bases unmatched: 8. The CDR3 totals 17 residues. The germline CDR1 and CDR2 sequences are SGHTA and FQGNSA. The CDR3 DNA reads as TGTGCCAGCAGCTTTCGGGAGGGCCCGGTGGCCAAAAACATTCAGTACTTC. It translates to CASSFREGPVAKNIQYF. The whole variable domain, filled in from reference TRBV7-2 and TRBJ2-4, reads GAGVSQSPSNKVTEKGKDVELRCDPISGHTALYWYRQSLGQGLEFLIYFQGNSAPDKSGLPSDRFSAERTGGSVSTLTIQRTQQEDSAVYLCASSFREGPVAKNIQYFGAGTRLSVL.

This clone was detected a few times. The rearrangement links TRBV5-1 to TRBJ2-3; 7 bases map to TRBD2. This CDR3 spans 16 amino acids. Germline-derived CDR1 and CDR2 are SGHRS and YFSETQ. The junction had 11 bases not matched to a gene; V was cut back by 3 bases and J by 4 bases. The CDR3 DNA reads TGCGCCAGCAGCTCGGTGACGGTAGCGGGTTCAGATACGCAGTATTTT. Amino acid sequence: CASSSVTVAGSDTQYF.

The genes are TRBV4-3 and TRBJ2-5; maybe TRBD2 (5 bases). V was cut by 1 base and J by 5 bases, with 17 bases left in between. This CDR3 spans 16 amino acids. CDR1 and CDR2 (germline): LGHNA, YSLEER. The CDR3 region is CASSQAFSGRRETQYF. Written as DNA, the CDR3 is TGCGCCAGCAGCCAAGCGTTCTCCGGACGGAGGGAGACCCAGTACTTC.

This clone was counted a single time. CDR3 sequence (DNA): TGTGCCAGCAGTTTAGCAGGTAGCGGGATATCGAACACCGGGGAGCTGTTTTTT. This encodes CASSLAGSGISNTGELFF. The genes are TRBV28 and TRBJ2-2; 8 nucleotides agree with TRBD2. The V segment lost 2 bases and the J segment 0 bases; nucleotides outside the gene matches: 8. Germline CDR1 MDHEN, CDR2 SYDVKM. The CDR3 totals 18 residues.

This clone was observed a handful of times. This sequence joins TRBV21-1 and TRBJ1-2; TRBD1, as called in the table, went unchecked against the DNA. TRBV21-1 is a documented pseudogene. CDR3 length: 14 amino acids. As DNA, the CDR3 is TGTGCCAGCAGCATTCCCGGGACAGGGGATGGCTACACCTTC. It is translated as CASSIPGTGDGYTF.

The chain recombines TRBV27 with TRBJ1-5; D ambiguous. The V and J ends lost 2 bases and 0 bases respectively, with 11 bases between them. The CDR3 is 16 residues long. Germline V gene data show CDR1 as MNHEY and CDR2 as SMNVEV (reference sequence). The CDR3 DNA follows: TGTGCCAGCAGTTTACACGGTCTTTATAGCAATCAGCCCCAGCATTTT. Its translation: CASSLHGLYSNQPQHF.

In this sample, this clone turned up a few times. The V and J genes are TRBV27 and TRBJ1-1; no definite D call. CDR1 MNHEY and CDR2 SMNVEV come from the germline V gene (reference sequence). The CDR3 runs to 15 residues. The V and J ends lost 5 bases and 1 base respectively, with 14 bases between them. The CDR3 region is CASSPVKAGNTEAFF. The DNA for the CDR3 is TGTGCCAGCAGTCCCGTTAAGGCCGGGAACACTGAAGCTTTCTTT.

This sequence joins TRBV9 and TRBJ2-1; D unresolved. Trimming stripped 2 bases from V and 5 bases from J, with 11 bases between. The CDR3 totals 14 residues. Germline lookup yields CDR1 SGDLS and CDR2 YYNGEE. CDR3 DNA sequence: TGTGCCAGCAGCGTTCTCAGTACCGACAATGAGCAGTTCTTC. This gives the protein CASSVLSTDNEQFF.

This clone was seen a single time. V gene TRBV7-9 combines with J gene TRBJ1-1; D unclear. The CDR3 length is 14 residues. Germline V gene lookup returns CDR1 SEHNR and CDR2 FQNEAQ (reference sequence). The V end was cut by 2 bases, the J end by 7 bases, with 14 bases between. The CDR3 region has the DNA TGTGCCAGCAGCTTAAACTCCCCCAGGAATGAAGCTTTCTTT. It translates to CASSLNSPRNEAFF.

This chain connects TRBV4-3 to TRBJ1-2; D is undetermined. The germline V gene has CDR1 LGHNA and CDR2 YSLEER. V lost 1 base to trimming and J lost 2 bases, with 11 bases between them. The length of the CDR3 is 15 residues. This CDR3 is CASSQGHLNNYGYTF. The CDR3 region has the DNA TGCGCCAGCAGCCAAGGACATCTGAACAACTATGGCTACACCTTC.

As DNA, the CDR3 is TGTGCCAGCAGCTACACACCGGGACAGGGTTACACTGAAGCTTTCTTT. Amino acids: CASSYTPGQGYTEAFF. The V and J genes are TRBV28 and TRBJ1-1; TRBD1 matches at 9 bases. The germline CDR1 and CDR2 sequences are MDHEN and SYDVKM. The CDR3 is 16 residues long. Trimming cost V 6 bases and J 3 bases; bases outside gene matches: 11.

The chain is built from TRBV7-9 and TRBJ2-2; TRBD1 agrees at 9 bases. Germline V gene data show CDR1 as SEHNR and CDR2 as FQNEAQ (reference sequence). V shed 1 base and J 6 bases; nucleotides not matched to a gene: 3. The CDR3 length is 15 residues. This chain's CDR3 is CASSLGDRDAGELFF. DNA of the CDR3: TGTGCCAGCAGCTTAGGGGACAGGGACGCCGGGGAGCTGTTTTTT.

The CDR3 loop is CASSTALAGVGEQYF. The CDR3 DNA follows: TGTGCCAGTAGTACAGCTCTAGCGGGGGTCGGCGAGCAGTACTTC. The V and J genes are TRBV19 and TRBJ2-7; 10 bases fit TRBD2. Germline assignment: CDR1 LNHDA and CDR2 SQIVND (reference sequence). The CDR3 is 15 residues long. V dropped 4 bases and J dropped 6; count of bases not matched to a gene: 9.

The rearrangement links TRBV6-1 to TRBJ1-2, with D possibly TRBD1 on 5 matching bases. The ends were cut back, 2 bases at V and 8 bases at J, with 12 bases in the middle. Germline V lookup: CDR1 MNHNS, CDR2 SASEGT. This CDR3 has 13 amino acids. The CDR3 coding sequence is TGTGCCAGCAGTGAACCGAGGGGTCGGGGCTACACCTTC. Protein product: CASSEPRGRGYTF.